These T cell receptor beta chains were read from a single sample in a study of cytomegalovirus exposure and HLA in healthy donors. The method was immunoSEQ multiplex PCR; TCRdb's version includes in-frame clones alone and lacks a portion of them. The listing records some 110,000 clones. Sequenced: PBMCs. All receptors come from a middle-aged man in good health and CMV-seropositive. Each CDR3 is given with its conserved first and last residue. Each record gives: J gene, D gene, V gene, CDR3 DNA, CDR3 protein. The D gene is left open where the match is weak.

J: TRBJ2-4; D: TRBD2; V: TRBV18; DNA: TGTGCCAGCTCACCAATGCGGGGGGAACACAAAAACATTCAGTACTTC; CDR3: CASSPMRGEHKNIQYF
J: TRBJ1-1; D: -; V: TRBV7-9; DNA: TGTGCCAGCAGCTTAGTTGTCGGGAACACTGAAGCTTTCTTT; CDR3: CASSLVVGNTEAFF
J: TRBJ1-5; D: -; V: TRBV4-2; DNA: TGTGCCAGCAGCCAAGACCCGGGGCAGCCCCAGCATTTT; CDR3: CASSQDPGQPQHF
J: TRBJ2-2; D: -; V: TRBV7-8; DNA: TGTGCCAGCAGCTATGTACAGAACACCGGGGAGCTGTTTTTT; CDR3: CASSYVQNTGELFF
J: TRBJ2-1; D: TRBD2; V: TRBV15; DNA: TGTGCCACCAGCAGAGAACTACTAGCGGGATTCAATGAGCAGTTCTTC; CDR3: CATSRELLAGFNEQFF
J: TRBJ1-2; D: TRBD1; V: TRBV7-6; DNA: TGTGCCAGCAGCTTAGGGACAGGGAGTGGCTACACCTTC; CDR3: CASSLGTGSGYTF
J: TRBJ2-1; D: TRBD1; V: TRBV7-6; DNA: TGTGCCAGCAGCTCCCGGACAGGGGGCTACAATGAGCAGTTCTTC; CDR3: CASSSRTGGYNEQFF
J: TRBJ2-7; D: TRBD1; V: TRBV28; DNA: TGTGCCACCTTATCGAATCAACAGGGGCTTTCCTACGAGCAGTACTTC; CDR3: CATLSNQQGLSYEQYF
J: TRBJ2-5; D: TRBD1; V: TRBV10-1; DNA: TGCGCCAGCAGTGCGACAGGGTTACAAGAGACCCAGTACTTC; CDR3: CASSATGLQETQYF
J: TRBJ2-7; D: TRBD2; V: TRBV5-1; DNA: TGCGCCAGCAGCTGGAGGTTGGGTAGCGGGAGGGTTGTCGACGAGCAGTACTTC; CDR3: CASSWRLGSGRVVDEQYF
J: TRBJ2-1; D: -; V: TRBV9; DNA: TGTGCCAGCAGCGTTGGCAGCGTCTCCTACAATGAGCAGTTCTTC; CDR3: CASSVGSVSYNEQFF
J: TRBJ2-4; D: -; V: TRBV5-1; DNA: TGCGCCAGCAGCTGGGGCCGCAACTCAGGCACAGCCAAAAACATTCAGTACTTC; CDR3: CASSWGRNSGTAKNIQYF